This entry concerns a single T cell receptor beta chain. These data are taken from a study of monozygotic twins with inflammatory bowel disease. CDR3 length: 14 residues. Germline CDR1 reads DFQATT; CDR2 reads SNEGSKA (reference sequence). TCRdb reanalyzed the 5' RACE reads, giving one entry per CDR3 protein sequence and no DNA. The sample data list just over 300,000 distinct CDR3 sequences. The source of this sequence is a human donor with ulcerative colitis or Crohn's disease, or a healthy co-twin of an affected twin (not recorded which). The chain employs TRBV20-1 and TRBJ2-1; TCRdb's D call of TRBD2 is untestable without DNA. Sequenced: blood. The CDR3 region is CSAPEGTSSNEQFF.